Listed below are T cell receptor beta chains from one sample, sequenced in a study of T-cell memory formation after mild COVID-19. Each CDR3 protein is one row after TCRdb ran MiXCR on the 5' RACE reads. The sample shows a few hundred thousand distinct CDR3 sequences, around 20% of them seen only once. Sequenced: PBMCs or a T cell subset sorted from them (not recorded which). These receptors came from a man aged 18 to 30 who had mild COVID-19 (a few samples of this study predate the infection). Cell type and time point are not known. CDR3s include the opening cysteine and the closing phenylalanine or tryptophan. The D gene is left open where the match is weak. The size of a clone is reported for some rows only, either as once, few or many, or as a class for expanded clones.

CDR3,DNA,D,size,V,J
CASSSGGFLEQFF,TGTGCCAGCAGCTCCGGAGGGTTTCTTGAGCAGTTCTTC,.,.,TRBV7-2,TRBJ2-1
CASSFDSSYYNEQFF,TGTGCCAGCAGCTTCGACTCCTCGTACTACAATGAGCAGTTCTTC,.,few,TRBV5-4,TRBJ2-1
CSASQGADTQYF,TGCAGTGCTAGCCAGGGCGCAGATACGCAGTATTTT,.,.,TRBV20-1,TRBJ2-3
CASSFPREGTNNIQYF,TGTGCCAGCAGCTTTCCGCGGGAAGGGACCAACAACATTCAGTACTTC,.,.,TRBV7-2,TRBJ2-4
CATSRASGDRSEQYF,TGTGCCACCAGCAGAGCCTCGGGGGACCGCAGCGAGCAGTACTTC,.,.,TRBV15,TRBJ2-7
CASPRERGTEAFF,TGTGCCAGCCCGAGGGAAAGGGGCACTGAAGCTTTCTTT,.,few,TRBV7-2,TRBJ1-1
CASSLQRGQNSPLHF,TGCGCCAGCAGCCTGCAGAGGGGCCAGAATTCACCCCTCCACTTT,.,.,TRBV5-1,TRBJ1-6
CASSLREPTDTQYF,TGTGCCAGCAGCTTACGGGAGCCCACAGATACGCAGTATTTT,.,few,TRBV7-9,TRBJ2-3
CASSSGLAGGSYNEQFF,TGCGCCAGCAGCTCGGGACTAGCGGGGGGCTCCTACAATGAGCAGTTCTTC,TRBD2,.,TRBV5-1,TRBJ2-1
CATRSGKGTDTQYF,TGTGCCACCAGGAGCGGGAAGGGCACAGATACGCAGTATTTT,TRBD2,few,TRBV24-1,TRBJ2-3
CASSLTAGEGETQYF,TGTGCCAGCAGCTTAACCGCGGGGGAGGGGGAGACCCAGTACTTC,TRBD2,.,TRBV7-2,TRBJ2-5
CASSPLAGSPNEQFF,TGTGCCAGCTCCCCTTTAGCGGGATCTCCCAATGAGCAGTTCTTC,TRBD2,.,TRBV27,TRBJ2-1
CASTNWGQGIEAFF,TGTGCCAGCACCAACTGGGGACAGGGTATCGAAGCTTTCTTT,TRBD1,.,TRBV6-2/TRBV6-3,TRBJ1-1
CASSKTGVRRDSPLHF,TGTGCCAGCAGCAAAACAGGGGTCCGTCGGGATTCACCCCTCCACTTT,TRBD1,.,TRBV7-6,TRBJ1-6
CSAWTGGHGELFF,TGCAGTGCTTGGACAGGGGGTCACGGGGAGCTGTTTTTT,TRBD1,once,TRBV20-1,TRBJ2-2
CASSLAGAETQYF,TGTGCCAGCAGCTTAGCAGGGGCAGAGACCCAGTACTTC,.,many,TRBV7-7,TRBJ2-5
CATSRQAGELFF,TGTGCCACCAGCAGACAGGCCGGGGAGCTGTTTTTT,.,few,TRBV24-1,TRBJ2-2
CASSQKTGITFYNEQFF,TGCGCCAGCAGCCAAAAGACAGGGATAACCTTCTACAATGAGCAGTTCTTC,TRBD1,.,TRBV4-1,TRBJ2-1
CASSSDRGVYEQYF,TGCGCCAGCAGCTCGGACAGGGGAGTGTACGAGCAGTACTTC,TRBD1,few,TRBV5-1,TRBJ2-7
CASSGLAGVETQYF,TGTGCCAGCAGCGGACTAGCGGGGGTTGAGACCCAGTACTTC,TRBD2,few,TRBV7-6,TRBJ2-5
CASTKGAPTAYNYGYTF,TGTGCCAGCACCAAAGGAGCTCCCACAGCTTACAACTATGGCTACACCTTC,.,.,TRBV27,TRBJ1-2
CSASKGLDIYEQYF,TGCAGTGCTAGTAAGGGGCTAGACATATACGAGCAGTACTTC,.,.,TRBV20-1,TRBJ2-7
CASSSGTGETDTQYF,TGCGCCAGCAGCTCCGGGACAGGGGAAACAGATACGCAGTATTTT,TRBD1,.,TRBV5-1,TRBJ2-3
CASSPTEGTEAFF,TGCGCCAGCAGCCCTACTGAGGGGACTGAAGCTTTCTTT,.,.,TRBV4-1,TRBJ1-1
CSARDPSGGGETQYF,TGCAGTGCTAGAGATCCCAGCGGGGGTGGAGAGACCCAGTACTTC,TRBD2,.,TRBV20-1,TRBJ2-5